Listed below are T cell receptor beta chains from one sample, sequenced in a study of molecular identifiers for immune sequencing clone quantification. TCRdb analysed the PCR reads with MiXCR anew, one entry per CDR3 protein. The sample holds some 580,000 distinct CDR3 sequences, around 25% seen once. The source material was naive CD8+ T cells from blood, with Jurkat cell RNA spiked in. The origin of the receptors is a human donor in good health. Some libraries in this study had Jurkat cell RNA spiked in. CDR3s include the opening cysteine and the closing phenylalanine or tryptophan. A D gene is named only where the DNA matches it firmly. Not every row has a clone size; where given, it reads once, few, many or a size class.

D | J | size | V | DNA | CDR3
. | TRBJ2-4 | many | TRBV11-2 | TGTGCCAGCAGCTCCGAAAACATTCAGTACTTC | CASSSENIQYF
. | TRBJ1-1 | many | TRBV14 | TGTGCCAGCAGCCTATATTCGGGACGAGTCAACACTGAAGCTTTCTTT | CASSLYSGRVNTEAFF
TRBD1 | TRBJ2-7 | few | TRBV7-2 | TGTGCCAGCAGCTTGGAAAGGACAGGTTCCTACGAGCAGTACTTC | CASSLERTGSYEQYF
. | TRBJ2-7 | . | TRBV11-2 | TGTGCCAGCAGCTCTGGGGAAAAGTACGAGCAGTACTTC | CASSSGEKYEQYF
. | TRBJ1-1 | many | TRBV30 | TGTGCCTGGGGAGAGATGAACACTGAAGCTTTCTTT | CAWGEMNTEAFF
. | TRBJ2-7 | once | TRBV5-6 | TGTGCCAGCAGCCCCGGGCCAGTTGGCTACGTGCAGTACTTC | CASSPGPVGYVQYF
. | TRBJ1-5 | many | TRBV12-3/TRBV12-4 | TGTGCCAGCAGTTTATTCCTTGGGGGCAGCAATCAGCCCCAGCATTTT | CASSLFLGGSNQPQHF
. | TRBJ2-7 | many | TRBV6-6 | TGTGCCAGCAGTTACCCCGGTGGACAAACCTACGAGCAGTACTTC | CASSYPGGQTYEQYF
TRBD1 | TRBJ1-5 | many | TRBV27 | TGTGCCAGCAGTCAGACAGGGTACAATCAGCCCCAGCATTTT | CASSQTGYNQPQHF
TRBD2 | TRBJ2-4 | few | TRBV3-1 | TGTGCCAGCAGCCCCACCCTAGCGGGATCCAAAAACATTCAGTACTTC | CASSPTLAGSKNIQYF
. | TRBJ2-6 | . | TRBV7-6 | TGTGCCAGCAGCTCCGCTAGGGACTCTGGGGCCAACGTCCTGACTTTC | CASSSARDSGANVLTF
TRBD1 | TRBJ1-4 | many | TRBV27 | TGTGCCAGCAGACAGACAGGGGGGGATGAAAAACTGTTTTTT | CASRQTGGDEKLFF
. | TRBJ2-5 | many | TRBV28 | TGTGCCAGCAGTCCGCGCAGGGAGACCCAGTACTTC | CASSPRRETQYF
. | TRBJ1-2 | few | TRBV12-3/TRBV12-4 | TGTGCCAGCAGCTCAGGGGATTACTATGGCTACACCTTC | CASSSGDYYGYTF